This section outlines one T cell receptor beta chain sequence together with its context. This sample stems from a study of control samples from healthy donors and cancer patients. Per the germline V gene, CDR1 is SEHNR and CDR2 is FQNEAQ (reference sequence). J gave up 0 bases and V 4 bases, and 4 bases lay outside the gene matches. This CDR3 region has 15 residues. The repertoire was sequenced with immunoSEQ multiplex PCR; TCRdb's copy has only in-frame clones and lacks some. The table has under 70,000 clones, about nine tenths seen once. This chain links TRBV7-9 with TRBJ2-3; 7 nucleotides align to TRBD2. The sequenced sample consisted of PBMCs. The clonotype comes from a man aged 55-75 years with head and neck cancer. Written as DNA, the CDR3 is TGTGCCAGCAGCTCTCTAGCGGATAGCACAGATACGCAGTATTTT. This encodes CASSSLADSTDTQYF.